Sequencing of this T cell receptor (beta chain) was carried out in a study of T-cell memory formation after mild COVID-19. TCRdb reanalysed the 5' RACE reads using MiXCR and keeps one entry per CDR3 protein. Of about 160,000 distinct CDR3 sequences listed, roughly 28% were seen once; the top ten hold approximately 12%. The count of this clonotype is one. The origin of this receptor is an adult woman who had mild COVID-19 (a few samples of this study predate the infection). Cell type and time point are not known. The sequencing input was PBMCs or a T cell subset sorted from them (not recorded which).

The CDR3 DNA follows: TGTGCCAGCAGTCCCCTTGATAATGAAAAACTGTTTTTT. This codes for CASSPLDNEKLFF. The V call is TRBV6-2 or TRBV6-3, the J call TRBJ1-4, with no clear D. This CDR3 region has 13 residues. Trimming left V 5 bases short and J 4 bases short, with 8 bases between. Germline CDR1 is MNHEY and CDR2 is SVGEGT.